The clone carrying this TCR beta chain was picked up a small number of times. Its antigen remains unidentified. A much bigger clone sits one base away, suggesting this may be a read error. The source of the sample is a study of T cells in Graves' hyperthyroidism and ophthalmopathy. Study-level background: The authors collected peripheral blood at initial diagnosis, before any treatment. Broader study findings: Most thyroid clonotypes that were expanded above 0.001 also turned up in blood. A median around 6.4 months before onset, the model predicted ophthalmopathy.

This CDR3 has 13 amino acids. Amplification yielded TCR beta CDR3 regions, with RNA transcripts as the source. TCR CDR3 regions were first amplified by RT-PCR with HTBI primers. TCRdb processed the multiplex PCR reads anew with MiXCR; each CDR3 protein has one entry. This table has around 800,000 distinct CDR3 sequences, 35% to 40% appearing once. This receptor was taken from a man younger than 35 with Graves' hyperthyroidism. The chain combines TRBV12-3 or TRBV12-4 with TRBJ2-7; 10 bases match TRBD2. Sequences were obtained from blood. The CDR3 region has the DNA TGTGCCAGCAGTCTAGCGGGAGTCAACGAGCAGTACTTC. It specifies CASSLAGVNEQYF.